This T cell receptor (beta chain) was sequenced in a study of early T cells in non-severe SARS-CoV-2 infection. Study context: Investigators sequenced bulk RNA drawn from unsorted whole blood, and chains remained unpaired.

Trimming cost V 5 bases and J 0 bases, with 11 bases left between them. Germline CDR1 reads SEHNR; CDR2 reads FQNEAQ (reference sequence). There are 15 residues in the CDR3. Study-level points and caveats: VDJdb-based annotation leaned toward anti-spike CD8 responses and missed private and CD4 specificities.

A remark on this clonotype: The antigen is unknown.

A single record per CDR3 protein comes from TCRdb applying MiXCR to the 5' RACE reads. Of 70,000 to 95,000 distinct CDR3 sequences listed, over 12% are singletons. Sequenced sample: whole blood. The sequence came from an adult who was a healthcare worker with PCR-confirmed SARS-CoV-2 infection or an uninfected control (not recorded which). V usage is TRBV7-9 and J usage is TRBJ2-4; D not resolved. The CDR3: CASSPRAPAKNIQYF. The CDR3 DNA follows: TGTGCCAGCAGCCCTCGGGCCCCAGCCAAAAACATTCAGTACTTC.